Each of the 21 T cell receptor beta chains below was sequenced from the same sample in a study of blood T cell repertoires in COVID-19. Libraries were prepared by immunoSEQ multiplex PCR; TCRdb keeps only in-frame clonotypes and omits some of them. The data show about 75,000 clones, with 70% to 80% seen just once and less than 5.5% held by the top ten. The sequencing sample was made of peripheral blood. These receptors all stem from a woman older than 75 with active or convalescent COVID-19.

V gene TRBV2 combines with J gene TRBJ1-2, with 7 bases lining up with TRBD1. This CDR3 spans 13 amino acids. CDR1 and CDR2 from the germline V gene are SNHLY and FYNNEI. Unmatched junction bases numbered 3, after V lost 6 bases and J lost 2 bases. The CDR3 sequence is CASRLGQNYGYTF. Here the CDR3 DNA reads TGTGCCAGCAGGCTGGGACAGAACTATGGCTACACCTTC.

The chain joins TRBV9 to TRBJ1-1, with a weak D call TRBD1 (5 bases). This CDR3 has 14 amino acids. Per the germline V gene, CDR1 is SGDLS and CDR2 is YYNGEE. Deletions cut 0 bases from V and 3 bases from J, with 9 bases between. The CDR3 DNA is TGTGCCAGCAGCGTAGGTGGCAGGGACACTGAAGCTTTCTTT. Translated, it gives CASSVGGRDTEAFF.

The sample holds many counts of this clone. The rearrangement joins TRBV29-1 to TRBJ1-2; the D gene is possibly TRBD1 (5 bases). Germline lookup yields CDR1 SQVTM and CDR2 ANQGSEA. The CDR3 extends over 15 amino acids. V lost 4 bases to trimming and J lost 7 bases, with 22 bases between them. The CDR3 protein is CSVAPGTGEGFGYTF. In DNA form, the CDR3 reads TGCAGCGTTGCCCCCGGCACGGGGGAAGGCTTTGGCTACACCTTC.

The rearrangement uses TRBV5-1 and TRBJ2-2; TRBD1 is a possible D gene (6 bases). Germline V gene data show CDR1 as SGHRS and CDR2 as YFSETQ. The CDR3 totals 14 residues. Trimming removed 6 bases from V and 3 bases from J, with 12 bases in between. The CDR3 spells CASKRDTDTGELFF. The CDR3 DNA reads as TGCGCCAGCAAACGGGACACTGACACCGGGGAGCTGTTTTTT.

Note on this clone: Mismatch with germline at one junction end may stem from a read error. This sequence joins TRBV14 and TRBJ1-2, with D hard to call. Germline assignment: CDR1 SGHDN and CDR2 FVKESK. CDR3 length: 12 amino acids. The CDR3 DNA is TGTGCCAGCAGCCAATCTGTGGCCAGGCGCTTCTTC. It translates to CASSQSVARRFF.

The CDR3 sequence is CASTPNRVSNQPQHF. CDR3 DNA sequence: TGTGCCAGTACCCCAAACAGGGTTAGCAATCAGCCCCAGCATTTT. The chain joins TRBV19 to TRBJ1-5, with D possibly being TRBD1 (6 bases). V lost 7 bases to trimming and J lost 0 bases, with 13 bases between them. Germline values: CDR1 LNHDA, CDR2 SQIVND (reference sequence). The CDR3 contains 15 residues.

The chain links TRBV27 to TRBJ2-7; TRBD1 matches at 8 bases. The CDR3 is made up of 14 amino acids. The V gene's germline CDR1 is MNHEY and CDR2 SMNVEV (reference sequence). J gave up 4 bases and V 1 base, and 3 bases lay outside the gene matches. The CDR3 DNA reads TGTGCCAGCAGTTTATTGCAGGGGGCATACGAGCAGTACTTC. Its protein is CASSLLQGAYEQYF.

This rearrangement joins TRBV29-1 to TRBJ2-1, with 8 positions matching TRBD2. In germline, CDR1 is SQVTM, CDR2 ANQGSEA. The ends lost 4 bases at V and 7 bases at J; junction bases unmatched: 9. The CDR3 is 14 residues long. The CDR3 is CSVVPGLGANEQFF. The CDR3 region has the DNA TGCAGCGTTGTCCCGGGACTAGGTGCAAATGAGCAGTTCTTC.

The chain is built from TRBV5-1 and TRBJ2-5; no firm D call. The ends were cut back, 4 bases at V and 0 bases at J, with 16 bases in the middle. The V gene's germline CDR1 is SGHRS and CDR2 YFSETQ. The CDR3 covers 16 residues. CDR3 in amino acids: CASSLGFVVYQETQYF. The CDR3 region has the DNA TGCGCCAGCAGCCTAGGATTTGTTGTGTACCAAGAGACCCAGTACTTC. Variable domain in full (rest from reference TRBV5-1 and TRBJ2-5): KAGVTQTPRYLIKTRGQQVTLSCSPISGHRSVSWYQQTPGQGLQFLFEYFSETQRNKGNFPGRFSGRQFSNSRSEMNVSTLELGDSALYLCASSLGFVVYQETQYFGPGTRLLVL.

The chain carries TRBV7-2 and TRBJ1-1; 10 nucleotides align to TRBD1. The CDR3 runs 16 residues. Germline V gene sequence: CDR1 SGHTA, CDR2 FQGNSA. The junction had 10 bases not matched to a gene; V was cut back by 5 bases and J by 4 bases. Here the CDR3 DNA reads TGTGCCAGCAGCCTCGGACAGGGGGGCCCGGGCACTGAAGCTTTCTTT. This translates into CASSLGQGGPGTEAFF.

This rearrangement joins TRBV2 to TRBJ1-5, with 10 bases matching TRBD1. Germline CDR1 is SNHLY and CDR2 is FYNNEI. V shed 4 bases and J 6 bases; nucleotides not matched to a gene: 6. The CDR3 contains 15 residues. The CDR3: CASSAQTGGGQPQHF. The CDR3 DNA sequence: TGTGCCAGCAGTGCTCAGACAGGGGGCGGTCAGCCCCAGCATTTT.

The table lists this clone with a count of one. The CDR3 reads CASSLFGNEQFF. CDR3 nucleotide sequence: TGTGCCAGCAGCTTATTCGGGAATGAGCAGTTCTTC. V is TRBV7-9 and J is TRBJ2-1; D remains unclear. The V end was cut by 2 bases, the J end by 7 bases, with 6 bases between. The V gene's germline CDR1 is SEHNR and CDR2 FQNEAQ (reference sequence). CDR3 length: 12 residues.

The chain carries TRBV2 and TRBJ1-1, with D possibly TRBD1 on 5 matching bases. CDR3 size: 14 residues. In germline, CDR1 is SNHLY, CDR2 FYNNEI. Trimming took off 5 bases at V and 3 bases at J, with 13 bases between the two ends. The CDR3 nucleotides read TGTGCCAGCAGTTTGAGTGGGGACTACACTGAAGCTTTCTTT. Protein: CASSLSGDYTEAFF. The whole variable domain, filled in from reference TRBV2 and TRBJ1-1, reads EPEVTQTPSHQVTQMGQEVILRCVPISNHLYFYWYRQILGQKVEFLVSFYNNEISEKSEIFDDQFSVERPDGSNFTLKIRSTKLEDSAMYFCASSLSGDYTEAFFGQGTRLTVV.

The chain employs TRBV28 and TRBJ2-1; D perhaps matches TRBD2 (5 bases). The CDR3 length is 15 residues. Germline V gene lookup returns CDR1 MDHEN and CDR2 SYDVKM. Trimming took 1 base from V and 3 from J, leaving 10 bases between them. CDR3 DNA: TGTGCCAGCAGTTTATCGCTGGGGAGCTACAATGAGCAGTTCTTC. It specifies CASSLSLGSYNEQFF.

In this sample, this clone turned up a few times. The rearrangement links TRBV28 to TRBJ1-4, with 9 bases that match TRBD1. Germline loops: CDR1 MDHEN, CDR2 SYDVKM. The CDR3 covers 14 residues. V lost 7 bases and J lost 9; bases outside the gene matches: 9. The CDR3 protein is CASTPGTGRKKLFF. CDR3 nucleotide sequence: TGTGCCAGCACCCCCGGGACAGGGAGGAAAAAACTGTTTTTT.

The rearrangement uses TRBV7-9 and TRBJ1-2; 7 nucleotides match TRBD1. The germline V gene encodes CDR1 SEHNR and CDR2 FQNEAQ (reference sequence). The CDR3 length is 13 residues. Trimming cost V 7 bases and J 11 bases; bases outside gene matches: 13. The DNA for the CDR3 is TGTGCCAGCACCCCAACGGAGGGGGCGAGGTACACCTTC. This gives the protein CASTPTEGARYTF.

This sequence joins TRBV11-2 and TRBJ2-7, with no clear D. V was trimmed by 4 bases and J by 2 bases, leaving 9 bases between them. The length of the CDR3 is 13 residues. CDR1 and CDR2 from the germline V gene are SGHAT and FQNNGV. The CDR3 loop reads CASSSHMPYEQYF. As DNA, the CDR3 is TGTGCCAGCAGCTCCCACATGCCCTACGAGCAGTACTTC.

The CDR3 DNA is TGTGCCAGCAGCTTTTCCGGGGGTCAGCCCCAGCATTTT. Protein product: CASSFSGGQPQHF. This chain uses TRBV7-2 with TRBJ1-5, with TRBD1 as a possible D gene (5 bases). CDR3 size: 13 residues. V was shortened by 3 bases and J by 6 bases, with 9 bases between the two germline ends. Germline V gene lookup returns CDR1 SGHTA and CDR2 FQGNSA.

This clone was counted once. This sequence joins TRBV5-6 and TRBJ2-2; 9 bases line up with TRBD1. The CDR3 consists of 15 residues. Germline V gene data show CDR1 as SGHDT and CDR2 as YYEEEE. V was clipped by 4 bases and J by 7 bases; unmatched bases: 8. This CDR3 reads CASSAPGQGIGELFF. The CDR3 bases are TGTGCCAGCAGCGCTCCGGGACAGGGTATCGGGGAGCTGTTTTTT.

The rearrangement joins TRBV9 to TRBJ1-4; D gene ambiguous. With 5 bases removed from V and 5 bases from J, the gap between germline ends came to 10 bases. The length of the CDR3 is 13 residues. Germline lookup yields CDR1 SGDLS and CDR2 YYNGEE. CDR3 in DNA: TGTGCCAGCAGTCGTGTATTGAATGAAAAACTGTTTTTT. This sequence encodes CASSRVLNEKLFF.

A single count supports this clone. The chain is built from TRBV5-5 and TRBJ2-1; 7 positions match TRBD1. Germline CDR1 is SGHKS and CDR2 is YYEKEE (reference sequence). This CDR3 is built from 15 residues. J was trimmed by 7 bases and V by 4 bases; bases with no gene match: 11. The CDR3 spells CASSDVTGFANEQFF. The CDR3 DNA reads as TGTGCCAGCAGCGACGTGACAGGGTTCGCAAATGAGCAGTTCTTC. Full variable domain (missing parts from reference TRBV5-5 and TRBJ2-1): DAGVTQSPTHLIKTRGQQVTLRCSPISGHKSVSWYQQVLGQGPQFIFQYYEKEERGRGNFPDRFSARQFPNYSSELNVNALLLGDSALYLCASSDVTGFANEQFFGPGTRLTVL.